This T cell receptor (beta chain) emerged from a study of Graves' ophthalmopathy and Graves' hyperthyroidism. Study observations and caveats: Sensitivity of roughly 88% and specificity of 70% to 84% were achieved when a 13-signature model separated ophthalmopathy from stable hyperthyroidism.

This clonotype was detected ten times or more. Its antigen is currently unknown. One junction end does not reproduce the germline sequence, and a read error may be involved. The authors amplified TCR beta CDR3 regions, and they did so from RNA transcripts for repertoire sequencing. The first-round RT-PCR employed HTBI primers together with the Qiagen OneStep RT-PCR kit. A multiplex PCR was then performed as the second round. MiXCR, run by TCRdb on the multiplex PCR reads, gives a single entry per CDR3 protein. The repertoire includes a few hundred thousand distinct CDR3 sequences, approximately 15% of them detected once, and roughly 7% sits in the top ten. Germline loops: CDR1 SGHRS, CDR2 YFSETQ. CDR3 length: 13 residues. Clinical symptoms, serum thyroxine, TRAb, thyroid ultrasound and orbital computed tomography were relied on for diagnosis.

The rearrangement links TRBV5-1 to TRBJ1-1, with D unclear. The material sequenced was peripheral blood. The clonotype was recovered from a young woman with stable Graves' hyperthyroidism. The CDR3 DNA follows: TGTGCCAGCAGTTTGGGATCGAACACTGAAGCTTTCTTT. Amino acids: CASSLGSNTEAFF.